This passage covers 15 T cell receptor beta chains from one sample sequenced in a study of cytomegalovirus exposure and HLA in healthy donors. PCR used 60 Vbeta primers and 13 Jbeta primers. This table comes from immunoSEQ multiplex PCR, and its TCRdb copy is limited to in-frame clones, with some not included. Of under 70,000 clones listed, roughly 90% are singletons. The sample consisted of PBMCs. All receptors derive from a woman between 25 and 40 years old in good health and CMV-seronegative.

CDR3 DNA: TGTGCCAGCAGGATGGACAGCTACGAGCAGTACTTC. This gives the protein CASRMDSYEQYF. The V and J genes are TRBV6-1 and TRBJ2-7; tentatively, D is TRBD1 (6 bases). Germline CDR1 MNHNS, CDR2 SASEGT. CDR3 size: 12 residues. V was trimmed by 6 bases and J by 3 bases, leaving 9 bases between them.

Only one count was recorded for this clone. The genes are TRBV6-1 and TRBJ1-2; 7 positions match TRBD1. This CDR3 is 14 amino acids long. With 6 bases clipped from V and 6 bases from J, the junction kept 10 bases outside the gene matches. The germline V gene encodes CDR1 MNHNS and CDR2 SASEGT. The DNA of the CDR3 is TGTGCCAGCAGCCTCAGACAGGGAAGGGATGGCTACACCTTC. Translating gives CASSLRQGRDGYTF.

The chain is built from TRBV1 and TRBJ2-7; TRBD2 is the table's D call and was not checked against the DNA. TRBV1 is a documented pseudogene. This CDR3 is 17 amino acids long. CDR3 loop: CTSSQDDSGSRSYEQYF. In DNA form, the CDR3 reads TGCACCAGCAGCCAAGATGATAGCGGGAGTCGCTCCTACGAGCAGTACTTC.

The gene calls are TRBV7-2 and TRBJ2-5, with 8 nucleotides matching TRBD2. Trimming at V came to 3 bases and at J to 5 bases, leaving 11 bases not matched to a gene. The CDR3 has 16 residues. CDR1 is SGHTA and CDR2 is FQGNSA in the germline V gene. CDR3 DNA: TGTGCCAGCAGCTTCGGAGGCGGGAGGAAGTCCGAGACCCAGTACTTC. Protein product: CASSFGGGRKSETQYF.

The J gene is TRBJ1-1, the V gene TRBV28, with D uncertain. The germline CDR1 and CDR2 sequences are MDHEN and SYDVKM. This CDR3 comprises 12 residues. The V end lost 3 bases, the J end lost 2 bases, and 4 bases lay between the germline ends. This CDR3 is CASSFRNTEAFF. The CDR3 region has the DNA TGTGCCAGCAGTTTCCGTAACACTGAAGCTTTCTTT. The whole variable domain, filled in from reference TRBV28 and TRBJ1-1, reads DVKVTQSSRYLVKRTGEKVFLECVQDMDHENMFWYRQDPGLGLRLIYFSYDVKMKEKGDIPEGYSVSREKKERFSLILESASTNQTSMYLCASSFRNTEAFFGQGTRLTVV.

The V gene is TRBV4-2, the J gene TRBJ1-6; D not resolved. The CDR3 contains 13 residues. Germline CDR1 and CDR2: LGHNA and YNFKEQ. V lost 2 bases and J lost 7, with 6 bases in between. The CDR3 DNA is TGTGCCAGCAGCCAACGGGTAAATTCACCCCTCCACTTT. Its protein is CASSQRVNSPLHF.

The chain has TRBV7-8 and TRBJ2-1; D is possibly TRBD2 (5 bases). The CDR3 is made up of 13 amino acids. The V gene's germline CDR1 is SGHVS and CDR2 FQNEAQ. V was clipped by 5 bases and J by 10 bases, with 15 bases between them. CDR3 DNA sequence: TGTGCCAGCAGCCGGGATGGGCGTATGGAGCAGTTCTTC. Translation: CASSRDGRMEQFF.

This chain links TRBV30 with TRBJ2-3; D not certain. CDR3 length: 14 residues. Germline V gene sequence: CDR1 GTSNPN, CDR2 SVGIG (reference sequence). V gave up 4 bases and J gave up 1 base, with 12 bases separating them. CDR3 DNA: TGTGCCTGGAAAAAGCGCGTGGGCACAGATACGCAGTATTTT. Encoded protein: CAWKKRVGTDTQYF.

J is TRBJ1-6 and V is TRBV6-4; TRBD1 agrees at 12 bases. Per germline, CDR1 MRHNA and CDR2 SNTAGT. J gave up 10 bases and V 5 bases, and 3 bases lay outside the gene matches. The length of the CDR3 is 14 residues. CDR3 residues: CASSPGTGGSPLHF. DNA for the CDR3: TGTGCCAGCAGTCCCGGGACAGGGGGCTCACCCCTCCACTTT.

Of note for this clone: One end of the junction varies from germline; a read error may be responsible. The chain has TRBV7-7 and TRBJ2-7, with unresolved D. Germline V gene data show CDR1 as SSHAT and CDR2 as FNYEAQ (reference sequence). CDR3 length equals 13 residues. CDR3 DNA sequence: TGTGCTAGCAGCTTTTCAGGATCCTACGAGCAGTACTTC. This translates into CASSFSGSYEQYF.

CDR3 nucleotide sequence: TGTGCCAGCAGTCCGCCGAACACAGGGTTTAGGTACGAGCAGTACTTC. Translation gives CASSPPNTGFRYEQYF. The chain couples TRBV25-1 to TRBJ2-7; tentatively, D is TRBD1 (6 bases). Trimming cost V 5 bases and J 4 bases, with 21 bases left between them. The CDR3 is 16 residues long. The germline gives CDR1 MGHDK, CDR2 SYGVNS.

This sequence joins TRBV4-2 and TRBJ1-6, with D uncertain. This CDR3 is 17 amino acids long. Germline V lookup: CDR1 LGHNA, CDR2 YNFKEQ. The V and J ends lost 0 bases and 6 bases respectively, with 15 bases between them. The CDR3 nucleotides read TGTGCCAGCAGCCAAGAGATATACAGAACCTTTAATTCACCCCTCCACTTT. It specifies CASSQEIYRTFNSPLHF.

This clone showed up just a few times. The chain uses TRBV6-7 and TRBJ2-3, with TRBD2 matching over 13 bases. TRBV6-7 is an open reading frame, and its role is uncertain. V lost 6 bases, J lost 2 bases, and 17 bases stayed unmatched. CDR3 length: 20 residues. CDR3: CASSEKTSGRTHPLTDTQYF. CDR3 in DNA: TGTGCCAGCAGCGAAAAGACTAGCGGGAGGACCCATCCCCTCACAGATACGCAGTATTTT.

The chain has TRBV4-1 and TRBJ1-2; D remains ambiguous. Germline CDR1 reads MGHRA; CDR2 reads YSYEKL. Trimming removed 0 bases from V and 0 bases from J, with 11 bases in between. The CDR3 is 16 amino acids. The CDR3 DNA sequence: TGCGCCAGCAGCCAAGAAAAGGCAGCGGCTAACTATGGCTACACCTTC. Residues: CASSQEKAAANYGYTF.

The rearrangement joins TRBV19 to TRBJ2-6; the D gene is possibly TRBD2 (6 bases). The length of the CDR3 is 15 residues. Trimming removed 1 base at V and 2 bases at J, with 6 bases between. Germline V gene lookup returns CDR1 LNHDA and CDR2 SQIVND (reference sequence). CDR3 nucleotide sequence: TGTGCCAGTAGTATAGGCGGGGCTGGGGCCAACGTCCTGACTTTC. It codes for CASSIGGAGANVLTF.